Below are 13 T cell receptor beta chains sequenced from a single sample in a study of T cell responses to AZD1222 COVID-19 vaccine. Clones were read by immunoSEQ multiplex PCR, and TCRdb kept only the in-frame ones, dropping some. The sample has fewer than 110,000 clones, roughly nine tenths seen once. The sample in question was peripheral blood, obtained on day 0 of AZD1222 vaccination. The receptors here all came from an adult in good health.

This chain links TRBV5-1 with TRBJ1-3, with a possible D match to TRBD1 (5 bases). The CDR3 loop spans 15 amino acids. Deletions cut 0 bases from V and 3 bases from J, with 10 bases between. CDR1 SGHRS and CDR2 YFSETQ come from the germline V gene. The CDR3 DNA follows: TGCGCCAGCAGCTTGGCCCCGGACAATGGAAACACCATATATTTT. Protein: CASSLAPDNGNTIYF.

The J gene is TRBJ2-3, the V gene TRBV12-3 or TRBV12-4; TRBD2 matches at 7 bases. J lost 4 bases, V lost 6 bases, and 4 bases had no gene match. The CDR3 covers 13 residues. The CDR3 sequence is CASSLREADTQYF. In DNA form, the CDR3 reads TGTGCCAGCAGCCTCCGGGAGGCAGATACGCAGTATTTT.

The rearrangement joins TRBV6-5 to TRBJ2-2, with D maybe TRBD2 (6 bases). The CDR3 covers 12 residues. In germline, CDR1 is MNHEY, CDR2 SVGAGI. The V gene lost 7 bases and the J gene lost 7 bases, with 10 bases spanning the gap. The DNA for the CDR3 is TGTGCCAGCACCCTGGGGGGCGGGGAGCTGTTTTTT. This codes for CASTLGGGELFF.

This sequence joins TRBV25-1 and TRBJ1-4; 9 positions agree with TRBD1. The CDR3 has 18 amino acids. CDR1 MGHDK and CDR2 SYGVNS come from the germline V gene. Trimming cost V 3 bases and J 8 bases; bases outside gene matches: 16. The CDR3 sequence is CASSEAQGQGFTGEKLFF. The CDR3 DNA is TGTGCCAGCAGTGAGGCCCAGGGACAGGGCTTTACAGGGGAAAAACTGTTTTTT.

The genes are TRBV6-2 or TRBV6-3 and TRBJ2-7, with D perhaps TRBD1 (5 bases). V gave up 0 bases and J gave up 0 bases, with 12 bases separating them. Germline-derived CDR1 and CDR2 are MNHEY and SVGEGT. The CDR3 totals 16 residues. The CDR3 loop is CASSYSSQGISYEQYF. The CDR3 bases are TGTGCCAGCAGTTACTCCTCGCAGGGCATCTCCTACGAGCAGTACTTC.

This chain connects TRBV19 to TRBJ1-2; D is perhaps TRBD1 (6 bases). CDR3 length: 17 residues. V was clipped by 0 bases and J by 0 bases, with 14 bases between them. Per germline, CDR1 LNHDA and CDR2 SQIVND (reference sequence). The DNA for the CDR3 is TGTGCCAGTAGTATAGACGCCAGGGGACCAACTAACTATGGCTACACCTTC. Its protein is CASSIDARGPTNYGYTF.

CDR3 sequence reads: CASSRNGELGDTQYF. Here the CDR3 DNA reads TGTGCCAGCAGTCGGAATGGGGAGTTGGGAGATACGCAGTATTTT. The chain carries TRBV3-1 (or the pseudogene TRBV3-2) and TRBJ2-3, with D possibly being TRBD2 (5 bases). Germline V gene sequence: CDR1 LGHDT, CDR2 YNNKEL (reference sequence). This CDR3 spans 15 amino acids. Trimming removed 6 bases from V and 5 bases from J, with 18 bases in between.

This rearrangement joins TRBV6-2 or TRBV6-3 to TRBJ2-5; D gene uncertain. The CDR3 extends over 11 amino acids. Germline V gene sequence: CDR1 MNHEY, CDR2 SVGEGT. Trimming took 5 bases from V and 2 from J, leaving 3 bases between them. The CDR3 spells CASSKQETQYF. DNA for the CDR3: TGTGCCAGCAGTAAGCAAGAGACCCAGTACTTC.

The chain uses TRBV2 and TRBJ1-6; 7 nucleotides line up with TRBD1. J lost 7 bases, V lost 7 bases, and 19 bases had no gene match. There are 18 residues in the CDR3. Germline CDR1 SNHLY, CDR2 FYNNEI. DNA of the CDR3: TGTGCCAGCACAGGGACAGCAACGAAAACTTGGCGGAATTCACCCCTCCACTTT. It yields the protein CASTGTATKTWRNSPLHF.

The chain links TRBV11-3 to TRBJ2-1, with 7 positions matching TRBD2. J gave up 4 bases and V 5 bases, and 5 bases lay outside the gene matches. Germline V gene sequence: CDR1 SGHNT, CDR2 YENEEA. CDR3 length: 14 residues. This CDR3 is CASSPPAGYNEQFF. CDR3 coding DNA: TGTGCCAGCAGCCCACCAGCGGGGTACAATGAGCAGTTCTTC.

The CDR3 DNA follows: TGCGCCAGCAGCTTGGAGGGAGAATTCTCCTACAATGAGCAGTTCTTC. Encoded protein: CASSLEGEFSYNEQFF. The gene calls are TRBV5-1 and TRBJ2-1, with D perhaps matching TRBD2 (5 bases). The CDR3 has 16 amino acids. V shed 0 bases and J shed 0 bases, with 10 bases lying between them. Germline values: CDR1 SGHRS, CDR2 YFSETQ.

The rearrangement joins TRBV19 to TRBJ1-4; maybe TRBD1 (5 bases). Between the trimmed V and J ends, which lost 5 bases and 6 bases, there was a span of 7 bases. Germline values: CDR1 LNHDA, CDR2 SQIVND (reference sequence). This CDR3 has 12 residues. CDR3 residues: CASSWDDEKLFF. For the CDR3, the DNA is TGTGCCAGTAGTTGGGACGATGAAAAACTGTTTTTT.

V gene TRBV30 combines with J gene TRBJ1-1; TRBD1 might be the D (5 bases). CDR3 length equals 13 residues. V lost 1 base, J lost 4 bases, and 10 bases lay in between. Germline assignment: CDR1 GTSNPN and CDR2 SVGIG (reference sequence). CDR3 residues: CAWSAKRGTEAFF. The CDR3 coding sequence is TGTGCCTGGAGTGCCAAAAGGGGCACTGAAGCTTTCTTT.